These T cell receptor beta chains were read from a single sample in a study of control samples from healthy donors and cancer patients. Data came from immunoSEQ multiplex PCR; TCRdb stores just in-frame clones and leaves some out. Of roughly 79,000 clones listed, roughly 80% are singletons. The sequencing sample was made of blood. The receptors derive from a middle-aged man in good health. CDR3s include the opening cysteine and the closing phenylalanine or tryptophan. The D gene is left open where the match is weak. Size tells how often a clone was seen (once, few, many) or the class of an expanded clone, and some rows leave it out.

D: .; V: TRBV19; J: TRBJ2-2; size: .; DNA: TGTGCCAGTACGCGGTGGGACGGGGAGCTGTTTTTT; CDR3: CASTRWDGELFF
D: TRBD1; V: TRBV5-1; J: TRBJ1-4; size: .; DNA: TGCGCCAGCAGCAGCGGGACAGGGGGAAAACTGTTTTTT; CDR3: CASSSGTGGKLFF
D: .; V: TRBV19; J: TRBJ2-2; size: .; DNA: TGTGCCAGTAGTCCATTGGGCGGGTACACCGGGGAGCTGTTTTTT; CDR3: CASSPLGGYTGELFF
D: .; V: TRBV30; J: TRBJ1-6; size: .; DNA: TGTGCCTGGAGTCAAAAATCAGATTCACCCCTCCACTTT; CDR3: CAWSQKSDSPLHF
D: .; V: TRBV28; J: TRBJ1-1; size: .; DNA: TGTGCCAGCAGGGAGTTAGAGGAAGCTTTCTTT; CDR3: CASRELEEAFF
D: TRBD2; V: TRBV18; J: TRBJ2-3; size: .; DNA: TGTGCCAGCTCACCACCACTAGCGGGGTCAGATACGCAGTATTTT; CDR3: CASSPPLAGSDTQYF
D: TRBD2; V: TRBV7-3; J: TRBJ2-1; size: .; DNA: TGTGCCAGCAGCTTAGCACTAGCGGGCTACAATGAGCAGTTCTTC; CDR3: CASSLALAGYNEQFF
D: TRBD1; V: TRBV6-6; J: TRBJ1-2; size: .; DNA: TGTGCCAGCAGTTACGGACAGGGGGGTTACGATGGCTACACCTTC; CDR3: CASSYGQGGYDGYTF
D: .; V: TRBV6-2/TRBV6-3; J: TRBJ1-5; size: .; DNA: TGTGCCAGCAGTTACTCGGGCGGGACCGTCAGCAATCAGCCCCAGCATTTT; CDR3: CASSYSGGTVSNQPQHF
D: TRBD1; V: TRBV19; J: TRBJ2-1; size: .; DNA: TGTGCCAGTAGTATACTGACAGGGGTCGATGAGCAGTTCTTC; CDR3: CASSILTGVDEQFF
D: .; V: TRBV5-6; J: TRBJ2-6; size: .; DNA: TGTGCCAGCAGCTTGGCAGAGGGGCAGGGTGGGGCCAACGTCCTGACTTTC; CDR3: CASSLAEGQGGANVLTF
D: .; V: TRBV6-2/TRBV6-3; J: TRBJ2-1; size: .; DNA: TGTGCCAGCAGTTACTCGAAACAGACCAGCTCCTACAATGAGCAGTTCTTC; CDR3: CASSYSKQTSSYNEQFF
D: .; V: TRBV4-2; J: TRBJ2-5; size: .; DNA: TGTGCCAGCAGCCCTACTAGGGAACTCCAAGAGACCCAGTACTTC; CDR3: CASSPTRELQETQYF
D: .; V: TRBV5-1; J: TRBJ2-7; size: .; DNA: TGCGCCAGCAGCCTCGACAGTGGGTTATTCCTCTCTTCCTACGAGCAGTACTTC; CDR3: CASSLDSGLFLSSYEQYF
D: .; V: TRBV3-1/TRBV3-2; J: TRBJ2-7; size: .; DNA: TGTGCCAGCAGCCAAGATGTACCTCGGACGGTGTTATCCTACGAGCAGTACTTC; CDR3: CASSQDVPRTVLSYEQYF
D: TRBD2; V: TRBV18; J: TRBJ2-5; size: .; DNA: TGTGCCAGCTCACTCAGACTAGCGGGAGGAGGCCAAGAGACCCAGTACTTC; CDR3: CASSLRLAGGGQETQYF
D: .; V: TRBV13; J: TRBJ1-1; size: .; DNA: TGTGCCAGCAGCTTCGGGCAGGGGAACACTGAAGCTTTCTTT; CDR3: CASSFGQGNTEAFF
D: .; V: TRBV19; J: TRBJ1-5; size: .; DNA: TGTGCCAGTAGCCCTCACGTTGGGTCGGGTGGCAATCAGCCCCAGCATTTT; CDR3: CASSPHVGSGGNQPQHF
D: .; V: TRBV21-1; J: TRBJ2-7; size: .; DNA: TGTGCCAGCAGCAAAACGGGTTTGAGATGTTGCTCCTACGAGCAGTACTTC; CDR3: CASSKTGLRCCSYEQYF
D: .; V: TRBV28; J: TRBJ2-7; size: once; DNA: TGTGCCAGCAGTTTCCCCAGGGAGCGGAGGATTTTCTCCTACGAGCAGTACTTC; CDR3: CASSFPRERRIFSYEQYF
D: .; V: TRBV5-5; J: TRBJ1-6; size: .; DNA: TGTGCCAGCAGCTTGATCGGGAAACATAATTCACCCCTCCACTTT; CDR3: CASSLIGKHNSPLHF
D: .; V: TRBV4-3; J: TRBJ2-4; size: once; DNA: TGCGCCAGCAGCCAGGCCGGGACATTAGCCAAAAACATTCAGTACTTC; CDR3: CASSQAGTLAKNIQYF
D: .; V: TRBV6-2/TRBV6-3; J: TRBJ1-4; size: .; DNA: TGTGCCAGCAGTTCCTCCAGACGGACGAGCGTTGAAAAACTGTTTTTT; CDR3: CASSSSRRTSVEKLFF
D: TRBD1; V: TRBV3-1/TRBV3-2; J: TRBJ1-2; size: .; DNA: TGTGCCAGCAGCCAAGCTCACGCCACTCGGGGACAGGGTAGCCATGGCTACACCTTC; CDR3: CASSQAHATRGQGSHGYTF
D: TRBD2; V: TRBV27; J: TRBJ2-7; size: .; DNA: TGTGCCACGCGAATACGGACTAGCGTCGACGAGCAGTACTTC; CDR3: CATRIRTSVDEQYF
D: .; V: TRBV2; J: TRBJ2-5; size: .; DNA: TGTGCCAGCAGCTTCTCCCTTTGGACAGCATCCCAAGAGACCCAGTACTTC; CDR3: CASSFSLWTASQETQYF
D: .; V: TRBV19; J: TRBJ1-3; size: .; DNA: TGTGCCAGTAGTCCAACAGGGACGGGCGGAAACACCATATATTTT; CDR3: CASSPTGTGGNTIYF
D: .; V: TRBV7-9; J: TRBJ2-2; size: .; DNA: TGTGCCAGCAGCTTAGGGGGCACCGGGGAGCTGTTTTTT; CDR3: CASSLGGTGELFF
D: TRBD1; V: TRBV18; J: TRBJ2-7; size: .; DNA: TGTGCCAGCTCACCGACCGGGACAGGGGCGGGGGAGCAGTACTTC; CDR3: CASSPTGTGAGEQYF
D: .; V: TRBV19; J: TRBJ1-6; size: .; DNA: TGTGCCAGTAGCAAACCCCTCCGGGGAACCGGCGGTTCACCCCTCCACTTT; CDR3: CASSKPLRGTGGSPLHF
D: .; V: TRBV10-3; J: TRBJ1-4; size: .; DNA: TGTGCCATCAGTGCCCAGGGGACTTCTAATGAAAAACTGTTTTTT; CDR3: CAISAQGTSNEKLFF
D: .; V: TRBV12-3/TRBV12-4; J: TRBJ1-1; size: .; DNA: TGTGCCAGCATGAAACAGGTGAACACTGAAGCTTTCTTT; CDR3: CASMKQVNTEAFF
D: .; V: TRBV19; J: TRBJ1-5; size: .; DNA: TGTGCCAGTAGTGAAAGGGATGGCAATCAGCCCCAGCATTTT; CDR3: CASSERDGNQPQHF
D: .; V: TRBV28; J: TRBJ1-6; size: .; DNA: TGTGCCAGCAGTTCCCCGTCGGGGTCCAATTCACCCCTCCACTTT; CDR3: CASSSPSGSNSPLHF
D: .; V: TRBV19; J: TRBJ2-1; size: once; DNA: TGTGCCAGTAGAGAAGGCTCCCTCTACAATGAGCAGTTCTTC; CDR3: CASREGSLYNEQFF
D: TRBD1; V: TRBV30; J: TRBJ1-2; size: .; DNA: TGTGCCTGGGACCAGGAAGGGGGCAACTATGGCTACACCTTC; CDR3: CAWDQEGGNYGYTF
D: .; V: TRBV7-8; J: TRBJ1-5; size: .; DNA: TGTGCCAGCCGGTCCGAAACGAATCAGCCCCAGCATTTT; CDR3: CASRSETNQPQHF
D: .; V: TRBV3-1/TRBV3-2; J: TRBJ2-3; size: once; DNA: TGTGCCAGCAGCCAAGTGAGTCAGGGGGATACGCAGTATTTT; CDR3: CASSQVSQGDTQYF
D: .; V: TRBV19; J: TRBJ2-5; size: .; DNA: TGTGCCAGTAACCCCCAAGAGACCCAGTACTTC; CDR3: CASNPQETQYF
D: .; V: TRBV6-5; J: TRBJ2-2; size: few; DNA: TGTGCCAGCCTGTCTAGTCGCACCGGGGAGCTGTTTTTT; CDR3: CASLSSRTGELFF
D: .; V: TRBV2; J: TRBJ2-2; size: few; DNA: TGTGCCAGCTGTTACACTTCGAACACCGGGGAGCTGTTTTTT; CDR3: CASCYTSNTGELFF
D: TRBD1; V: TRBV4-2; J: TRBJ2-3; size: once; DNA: TGTGCCAGCAGCCAAACCAGGGGGCGCGACACAGATACGCAGTATTTT; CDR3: CASSQTRGRDTDTQYF
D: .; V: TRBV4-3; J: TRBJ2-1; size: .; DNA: TGCGCCAGCAGCCAAGCTCCCCGGGCATACAATGAGCAGTTCTTC; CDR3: CASSQAPRAYNEQFF
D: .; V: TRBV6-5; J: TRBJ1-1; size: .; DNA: TGTGCCACCGGAGCCGGGACAATGAACACTGAAGCTTTCTTT; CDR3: CATGAGTMNTEAFF
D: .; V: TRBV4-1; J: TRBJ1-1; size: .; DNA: TGCGCCAGCAGCGGCCGGACGATGGGCACTGAAGCTTTCTTT; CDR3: CASSGRTMGTEAFF
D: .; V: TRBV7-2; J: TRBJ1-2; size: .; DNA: TGTGCCAGCAGCTTAGGGGGCCCAAGGGATGGCTACACCTTC; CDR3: CASSLGGPRDGYTF